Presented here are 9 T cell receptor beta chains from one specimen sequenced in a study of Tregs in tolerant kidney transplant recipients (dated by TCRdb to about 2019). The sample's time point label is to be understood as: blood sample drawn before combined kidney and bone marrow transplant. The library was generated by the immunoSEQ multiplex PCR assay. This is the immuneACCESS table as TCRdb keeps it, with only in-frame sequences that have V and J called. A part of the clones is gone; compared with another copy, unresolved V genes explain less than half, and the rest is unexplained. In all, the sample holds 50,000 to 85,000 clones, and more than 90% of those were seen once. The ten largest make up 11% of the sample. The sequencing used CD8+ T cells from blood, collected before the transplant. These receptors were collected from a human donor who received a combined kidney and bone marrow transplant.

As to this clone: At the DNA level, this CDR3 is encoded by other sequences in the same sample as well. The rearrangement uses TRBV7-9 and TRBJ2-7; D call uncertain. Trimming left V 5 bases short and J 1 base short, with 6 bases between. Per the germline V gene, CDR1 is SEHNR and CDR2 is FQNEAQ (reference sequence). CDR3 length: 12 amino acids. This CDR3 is CASSPLSYEQYF. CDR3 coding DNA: TGTGCCAGCAGCCCACTATCCTACGAGCAGTACTTC.

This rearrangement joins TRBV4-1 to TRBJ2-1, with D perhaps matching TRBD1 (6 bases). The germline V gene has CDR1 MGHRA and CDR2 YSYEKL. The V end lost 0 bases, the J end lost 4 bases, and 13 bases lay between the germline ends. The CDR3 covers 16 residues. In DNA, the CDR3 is TGCGCCAGCAGCCAAGATAGGGGGATTTCTTACAATGAGCAGTTCTTC. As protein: CASSQDRGISYNEQFF.

CDR3 in amino acids: CASGPGQGFNEQFF. Here the CDR3 DNA reads TGTGCTAGTGGGCCGGGACAGGGGTTTAATGAGCAGTTCTTC. J is TRBJ2-1 and V is TRBV12-5, with TRBD1 matching over 10 bases. Germline CDR1 reads LGHNT; CDR2 reads FRNRAP. The junction had 6 bases not matched to a gene; V was cut back by 6 bases and J by 7 bases. The CDR3 is 14 residues long.

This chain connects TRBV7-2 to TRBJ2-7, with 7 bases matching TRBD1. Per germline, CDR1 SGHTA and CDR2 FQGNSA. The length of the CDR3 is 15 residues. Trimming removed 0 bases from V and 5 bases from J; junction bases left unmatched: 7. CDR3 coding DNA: TGTGCCAGCAGCTTAGCGGCAGGGGGAGTTGACGAGCAGTACTTC. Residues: CASSLAAGGVDEQYF. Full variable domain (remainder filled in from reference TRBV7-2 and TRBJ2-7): GAGVSQSPSNKVTEKGKDVELRCDPISGHTALYWYRQSLGQGLEFLIYFQGNSAPDKSGLPSDRFSAERTGGSVSTLTIQRTQQEDSAVYLCASSLAAGGVDEQYFGPGTRLTVT.

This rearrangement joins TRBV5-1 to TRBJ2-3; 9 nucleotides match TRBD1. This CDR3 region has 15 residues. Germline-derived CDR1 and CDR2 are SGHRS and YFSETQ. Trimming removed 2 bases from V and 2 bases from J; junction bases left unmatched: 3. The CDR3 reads CASSLQGAFTDTQYF. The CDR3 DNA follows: TGCGCCAGCAGCTTACAGGGGGCCTTCACAGATACGCAGTATTTT.

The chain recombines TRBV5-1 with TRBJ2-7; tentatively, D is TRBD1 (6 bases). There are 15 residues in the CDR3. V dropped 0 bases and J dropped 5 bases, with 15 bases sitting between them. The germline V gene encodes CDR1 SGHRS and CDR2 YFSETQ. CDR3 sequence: CASSLGDRSGNEQYF. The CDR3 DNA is TGCGCCAGCAGCTTGGGAGACAGGTCCGGGAACGAGCAGTACTTC.

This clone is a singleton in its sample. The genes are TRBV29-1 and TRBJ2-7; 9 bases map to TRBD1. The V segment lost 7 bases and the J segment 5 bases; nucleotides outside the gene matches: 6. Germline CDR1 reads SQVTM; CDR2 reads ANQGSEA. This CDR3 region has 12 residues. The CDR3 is CSALTGGNEQYF. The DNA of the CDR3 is TGCAGCGCCTTGACAGGGGGTAACGAGCAGTACTTC.

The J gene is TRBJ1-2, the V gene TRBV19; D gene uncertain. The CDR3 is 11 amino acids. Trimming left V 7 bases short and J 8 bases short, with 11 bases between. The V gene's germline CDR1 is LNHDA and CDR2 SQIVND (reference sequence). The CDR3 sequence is CASMTGKGYTF. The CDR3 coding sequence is TGTGCCAGTATGACGGGTAAAGGCTACACCTTC.

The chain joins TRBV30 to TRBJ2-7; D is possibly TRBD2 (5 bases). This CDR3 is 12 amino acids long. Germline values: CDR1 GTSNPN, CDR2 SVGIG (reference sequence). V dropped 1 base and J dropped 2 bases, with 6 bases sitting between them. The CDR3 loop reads CAWSAGTYEQYF. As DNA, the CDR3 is TGTGCCTGGAGTGCCGGGACCTACGAGCAGTACTTC. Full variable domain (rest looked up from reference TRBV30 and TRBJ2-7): SQTIHQWPATLVQPVGSPLSLECTVEGTSNPNLYWYRQAAGRGLQLLFYSVGIGQISSEVPQNLSASRPQDRQFILSSKKLLLSDSGFYLCAWSAGTYEQYFGPGTRLTVT.